Following are 18 T cell receptor beta chains from one sample sequenced in a study of cytomegalovirus exposure and HLA in healthy donors. Sequencing was performed with immunoSEQ multiplex PCR; in TCRdb, only in-frame clones are kept and a portion is missing. The sample has approximately 270,000 clones; roughly 87% are singletons. The sample was PBMCs. The origin of the receptors is a man aged 18-30 years in good health and CMV-seropositive.

The rearrangement joins TRBV6-5 to TRBJ2-1; maybe TRBD2 (6 bases). Germline V gene lookup returns CDR1 MNHEY and CDR2 SVGAGI. The CDR3 spans 14 residues. The V gene lost 0 bases and the J gene lost 6 bases, with 9 bases spanning the gap. CDR3 nucleotide sequence: TGTGCCAGCAGTTACTCAGGGGACTCCAATGAGCAGTTCTTC. It codes for CASSYSGDSNEQFF.

This sequence joins TRBV6-4 and TRBJ2-6; D may be TRBD1 (6 bases). The V end was cut by 5 bases, the J end by 2 bases, with 10 bases between. Germline V gene lookup returns CDR1 MRHNA and CDR2 SNTAGT. This CDR3 is 15 amino acids long. The CDR3 DNA sequence: TGTGCCAGCAGTACACAGGGAACTGGGGCCAACGTCCTGACTTTC. Its translation: CASSTQGTGANVLTF.

The rearrangement joins TRBV15 to TRBJ2-5, with 10 bases aligning to TRBD2. Germline V gives CDR1 LNHNV, CDR2 YYDKDF (reference sequence). The CDR3 totals 17 residues. Trimming cost V 0 bases and J 3 bases; bases outside gene matches: 7. The CDR3 protein is CATSRDRLAGAKETQYF. Here the CDR3 DNA reads TGTGCCACCAGCAGAGATCGCCTAGCGGGAGCGAAAGAGACCCAGTACTTC.

This rearrangement joins TRBV5-4 to TRBJ1-1; weak D call: TRBD1 (6 bases). The CDR3 loop spans 15 amino acids. Trimming took off 4 bases at V and 2 bases at J, with 15 bases between the two ends. Germline-derived CDR1 and CDR2 are SGHNT and YYREEE (reference sequence). CDR3 region: CASSGGQTGNTEAFF. CDR3 sequence (DNA): TGTGCCAGCAGCGGTGGACAGACGGGAAACACTGAAGCTTTCTTT.

V usage is TRBV10-3 and J usage is TRBJ2-7, with D unclear. Trimming took off 3 bases at V and 4 bases at J, with 10 bases between the two ends. The CDR3 length is 13 residues. CDR1 and CDR2 (germline): ENHRY, SYGVKD. The CDR3 sequence: CAISDKDGYEQYF. The CDR3 nucleotides are TGTGCCATCAGTGATAAAGACGGGTACGAGCAGTACTTC.

V is TRBV5-1 and J is TRBJ1-1, with TRBD1 as a possible D gene (5 bases). V lost 2 bases and J 2 bases, leaving 10 bases between the germline ends. CDR1 is SGHRS, CDR2 YFSETQ, per germline. The CDR3 extends over 14 amino acids. This chain's CDR3 is CASSFQGANTEAFF. CDR3 nucleotides: TGCGCCAGCAGCTTTCAGGGCGCTAACACTGAAGCTTTCTTT.

This clone was counted a single time. The CDR3 nucleotides are TGTGCCAGCAGTCGGAATGGGGGAGGAGAAAAACTGTTTTTT. This translates into CASSRNGGGEKLFF. The chain uses TRBV2 and TRBJ1-4, with D possibly TRBD1 on 5 matching bases. Germline V gives CDR1 SNHLY, CDR2 FYNNEI. Trimming removed 5 bases at V and 8 bases at J, with 15 bases between. The CDR3 covers 14 residues.

The chain employs TRBV27 and TRBJ2-7, with D perhaps assigned TRBD1 or TRBD2 (5 bases each). The length of the CDR3 is 14 residues. V was cut by 5 bases and J by 2 bases, with 13 bases left in between. Looked up from germline, CDR1 is MNHEY and CDR2 is SMNVEV (reference sequence). Here the CDR3 DNA reads TGTGCCAGCAGTCTCCGGGACGGAACCTACGAGCAGTACTTC. Translated: CASSLRDGTYEQYF.

The CDR3 nucleotides read TGCGCCAGCAGCCAGGGTAGCGACCTTGAGCAGTTCTTC. Translation: CASSQGSDLEQFF. The chain couples TRBV4-3 to TRBJ2-1, with D perhaps matching TRBD2 (5 bases). This CDR3 is built from 13 residues. From germline, CDR1 is LGHNA and CDR2 YSLEER. The V end lost 3 bases, the J end lost 9 bases, and 12 bases lay between the germline ends.

The rearrangement joins TRBV15 to TRBJ2-1, with D maybe TRBD2 (6 bases). Between the trimmed V and J ends, which lost 4 bases and 6 bases, there was a span of 16 bases. Germline V gives CDR1 LNHNV, CDR2 YYDKDF (reference sequence). CDR3 length: 15 amino acids. The DNA of the CDR3 is TGTGCCACCAGCACAAGACTAGTACCATCCAATGAGCAGTTCTTC. This translates into CATSTRLVPSNEQFF.

The chain uses TRBV7-2 and TRBJ2-1, with TRBD2 matching over 7 bases. The CDR3 runs to 16 residues. Germline V gene data show CDR1 as SGHTA and CDR2 as FQGNSA. The J segment lost 5 bases and the V segment lost 2 bases, leaving 9 bases of the junction unmatched. CDR3 in amino acids: CASSLSVGLQNNEQFF. Written as DNA, the CDR3 is TGTGCCAGCAGCTTAAGTGTGGGACTACAAAACAATGAGCAGTTCTTC.

The chain is built from TRBV20-1 and TRBJ2-7; the D gene is possibly TRBD1 (6 bases). The CDR3 is 11 residues long. Trimming pared 3 bases from V and 7 bases from J, leaving 10 bases between. CDR1 and CDR2 from the germline V gene are DFQATT and SNEGSKA (reference sequence). The CDR3 loop reads CSASIQGEQYF. Written as DNA, the CDR3 is TGCAGTGCTAGCATCCAGGGGGAGCAGTACTTC.

The chain's CDR3 is CASSPLLAGGPNEQFF. The CDR3 coding sequence is TGTGCCAGCAGCCCTCTACTAGCGGGAGGGCCGAATGAGCAGTTCTTC. The chain combines TRBV7-9 with TRBJ2-1; 13 positions match TRBD2. Germline CDR1 SEHNR, CDR2 FQNEAQ (reference sequence). The CDR3 loop spans 16 amino acids. V lost 5 bases, J lost 7 bases, and 8 bases stayed unmatched.

The chain employs TRBV7-9 and TRBJ2-1; 12 positions match TRBD2. There are 16 residues in the CDR3. CDR1 is SEHNR and CDR2 is FQNEAQ in the germline V gene (reference sequence). Losses at the gene ends were 5 bases for V and 8 bases for J; bases not matched to a gene: 10. The CDR3 loop reads CASSPPTSGRLYEQFF. For the CDR3, the DNA is TGTGCCAGCAGCCCGCCGACTAGCGGGAGATTGTATGAGCAGTTCTTC. The entire variable domain, with the rest obtained from reference TRBV7-9 and TRBJ2-1, is as follows: DTGVSQNPRHKITKRGQNVTFRCDPISEHNRLYWYRQTLGQGPEFLTYFQNEAQLEKSRLLSDRFSAERPKGSFSTLEIQRTEQGDSAMYLCASSPPTSGRLYEQFFGPGTRLTVL.

The V gene is TRBV5-1, the J gene TRBJ2-2; no firm D call. The CDR3 is 15 amino acids. V lost 1 base and J lost 3, with 10 bases in between. Germline-derived CDR1 and CDR2 are SGHRS and YFSETQ. This CDR3 reads CASSLSLPDTGELFF. For the CDR3, the DNA is TGCGCCAGCAGCTTGTCCCTCCCCGACACCGGGGAGCTGTTTTTT.

CDR3 sequence (DNA): TGTGCCAGCAGCTTAGCCGGGGACGGGTACTACGAGCAGTACTTC. As protein: CASSLAGDGYYEQYF. The V and J genes are TRBV11-2 and TRBJ2-7; D may correspond to TRBD1 or TRBD2 (5 bases each). CDR1 is SGHAT and CDR2 is FQNNGV in the germline V gene. The CDR3 length is 15 residues. Trimming cost V 1 base and J 3 bases, with 13 bases left between them.

This clone showed up just once. This sequence joins TRBV7-9 and TRBJ2-1; D is unclear. V lost 4 bases and J lost 3, with 7 bases in between. In germline, CDR1 is SEHNR, CDR2 FQNEAQ (reference sequence). The CDR3 consists of 13 residues. The CDR3 protein is CASSSAYYNEQFF. The CDR3 DNA reads TGTGCCAGCAGCTCAGCCTACTACAATGAGCAGTTCTTC.

V is TRBV7-9 and J is TRBJ1-1; the match to TRBD1 covers 8 bases. V shed 7 bases and J 3 bases; nucleotides not matched to a gene: 4. CDR3 length equals 13 residues. Germline lookup yields CDR1 SEHNR and CDR2 FQNEAQ (reference sequence). The chain's CDR3 is CASKGQEYTEAFF. The CDR3 DNA is TGTGCCAGCAAGGGACAGGAGTACACTGAAGCTTTCTTT. Full variable domain (outside the CDR3, taken from reference TRBV7-9 and TRBJ1-1): DTGVSQNPRHKITKRGQNVTFRCDPISEHNRLYWYRQTLGQGPEFLTYFQNEAQLEKSRLLSDRFSAERPKGSFSTLEIQRTEQGDSAMYLCASKGQEYTEAFFGQGTRLTVV.